The rows below give T cell receptor beta chains drawn from one sample of a study of T cells in Graves' hyperthyroidism and ophthalmopathy. In TCRdb, the multiplex PCR reads were re-called with MiXCR into one record per CDR3 protein. The table has roughly 500,000 distinct CDR3 sequences, 35% to 50% seen once. Material for sequencing was peripheral blood or thyroid tissue (not recorded which). Receptor source: an adult woman with Graves' disease, either hyperthyroidism or ophthalmopathy (not recorded which). The CDR3 runs from the conserved cysteine through the conserved F or W. Size tells how often a clone was seen (once, few, many) or the class of an expanded clone, and some rows leave it out.

>TRBJ1-2|NA|TRBV10-3
CAIRGGGGYTF
>TRBJ2-5|NA|TRBV7-9
CASSISGALETQYF
>TRBJ1-6|NA|TRBV11-1
CASSLGAQGSSPLHF
>TRBJ2-6|many|TRBV5-8
CASSLEMVSSNVLTF
>TRBJ1-4|NA|TRBV29-1
CSVGRDDEKLFF
>TRBJ2-6|few|TRBV29-1
CSASKGPPSGANVLTF
>TRBJ2-7|NA|TRBV7-4
CASSLAPHDGCHRAYEQYF
>TRBJ1-1|few|TRBV30
CAWSTGPMNTEAFF
>TRBJ2-7|NA|TRBV7-9
CASSLYPAPYEQYF
>TRBJ2-6|NA|TRBV2
CARGGGTGANVLTF
>TRBJ1-1|few|TRBV27
CASRLQGATSTEAFF
>TRBJ1-2|NA|TRBV5-1
CASSLISGTPTGGGYGYTF
>TRBJ2-7|few|TRBV2
CASSRGRDEQYF
>TRBJ2-7|NA|TRBV7-9
CASSVQGSNPFQQYF
>TRBJ1-5|many|TRBV6-5
CASSRDSNSNQPQHF
>TRBJ2-7|once|TRBV25-1
CASSESWGTASRNMGEQYF
>TRBJ2-1|few|TRBV14
CASSQYGAGEQFF
>TRBJ2-7|many|TRBV29-1
CSVVGQGKTYEQYF
>TRBJ1-2|NA|TRBV14
CASSWGGGYGYTF
>TRBJ2-1|NA|TRBV5-1
CASSLEGTAYNEQFF
>TRBJ2-3|NA|TRBV20-1
CSARDGAGDTDTQYF
>TRBJ2-6|many|TRBV29-1
CSVVSGANVLTF
>TRBJ2-2|NA|TRBV7-2
CASSLGIAGGLFF
>TRBJ2-5|NA|TRBV10-3
CASLSNGVNWETQYF
>TRBJ1-4|NA|TRBV9
CASSVGGTRGEKLFF
>TRBJ1-2|many|TRBV7-9
CASSKMGGGRTVFNYGYTF
>TRBJ2-2|few|TRBV29-1
CSVELQRGGELFF
>TRBJ1-1|NA|TRBV20-1
CSAKDTEAFF
>TRBJ1-5|few|TRBV7-2
CASSLRDINQPQHF
>TRBJ1-1|NA|TRBV6-1
CASSLDWKNTEAFF
>TRBJ2-6|few|TRBV27
CASSAGTRGANVLTF
>TRBJ1-6|many|TRBV5-6
CASSLAGIGGYSPLHF
>TRBJ2-1|NA|TRBV15
CATSRGKEIQFDEQFF
>TRBJ1-2|few|TRBV28
CASSRTGGYTF
>TRBJ2-7|many|TRBV5-1
CASTQTDTGNEQYF
>TRBJ2-6|few|TRBV29-1
CSVANSGANVLTF
>TRBJ2-7|many|TRBV7-2
CASSPRDGLTYEQYF
>TRBJ2-7|NA|TRBV6-5
CASSYYHQRQYF
>TRBJ1-1|NA|TRBV2
CASRGDVTEAFF
>TRBJ1-3|many|TRBV19
CASSDRASFSGNTIYF